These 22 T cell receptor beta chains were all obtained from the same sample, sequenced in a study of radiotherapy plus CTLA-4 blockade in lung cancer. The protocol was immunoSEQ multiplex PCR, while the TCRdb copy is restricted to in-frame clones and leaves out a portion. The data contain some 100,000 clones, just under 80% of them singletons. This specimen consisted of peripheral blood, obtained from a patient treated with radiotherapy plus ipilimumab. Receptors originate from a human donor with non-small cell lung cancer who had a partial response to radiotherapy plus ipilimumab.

CDR3 coding DNA: TGTGCCAGCAGTAGACAGGGAGCTGGGGCCAACGTCCTGACTTTC. It is translated as CASSRQGAGANVLTF. This sequence joins TRBV6-4 and TRBJ2-6; 7 nucleotides agree with TRBD1. With 5 bases clipped from V and 2 bases from J, the junction kept 3 bases outside the gene matches. The germline gives CDR1 MRHNA, CDR2 SNTAGT. The CDR3 has 15 residues.

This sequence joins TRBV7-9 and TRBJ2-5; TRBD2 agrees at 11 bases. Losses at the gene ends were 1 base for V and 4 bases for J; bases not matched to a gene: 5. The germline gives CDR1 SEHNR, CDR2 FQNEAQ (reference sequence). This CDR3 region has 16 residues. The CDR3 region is CASSLVLAGASETQYF. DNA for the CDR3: TGTGCCAGCAGCTTAGTACTAGCGGGAGCCTCAGAGACCCAGTACTTC.

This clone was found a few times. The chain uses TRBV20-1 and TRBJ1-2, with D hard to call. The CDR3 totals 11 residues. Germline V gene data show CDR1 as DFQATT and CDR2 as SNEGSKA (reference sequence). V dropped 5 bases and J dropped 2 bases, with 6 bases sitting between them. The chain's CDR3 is CSAELNYGYTF. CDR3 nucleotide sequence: TGCAGTGCTGAACTGAACTATGGCTACACCTTC.

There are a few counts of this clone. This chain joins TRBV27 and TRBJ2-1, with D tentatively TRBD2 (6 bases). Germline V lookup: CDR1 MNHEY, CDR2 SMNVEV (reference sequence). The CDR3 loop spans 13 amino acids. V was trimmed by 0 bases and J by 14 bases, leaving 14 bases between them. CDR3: CASSLSGGLREFF. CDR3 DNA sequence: TGTGCCAGCAGTTTATCGGGGGGTTTACGGGAGTTCTTC.

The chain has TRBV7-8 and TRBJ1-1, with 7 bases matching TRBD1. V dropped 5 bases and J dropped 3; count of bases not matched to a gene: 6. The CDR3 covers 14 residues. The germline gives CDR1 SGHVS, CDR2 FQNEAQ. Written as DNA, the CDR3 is TGTGCCAGCAGCGCGACAGGGTCAGACACTGAAGCTTTCTTT. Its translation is CASSATGSDTEAFF.

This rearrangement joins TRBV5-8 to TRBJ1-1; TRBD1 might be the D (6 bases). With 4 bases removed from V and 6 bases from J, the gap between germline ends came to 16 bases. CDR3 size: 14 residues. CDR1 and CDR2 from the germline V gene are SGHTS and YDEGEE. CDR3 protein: CASSRGALWAEAFF. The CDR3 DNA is TGTGCCAGCAGCCGGGGGGCTTTGTGGGCTGAAGCTTTCTTT.

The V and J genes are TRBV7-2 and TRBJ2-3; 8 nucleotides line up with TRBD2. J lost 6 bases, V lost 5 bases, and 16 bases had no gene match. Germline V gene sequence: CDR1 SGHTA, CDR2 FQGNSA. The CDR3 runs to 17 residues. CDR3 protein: CASSLKGAGGPSDTQYF. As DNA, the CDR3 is TGTGCCAGCAGCCTAAAGGGCGCGGGAGGACCCTCGGATACGCAGTATTTT.

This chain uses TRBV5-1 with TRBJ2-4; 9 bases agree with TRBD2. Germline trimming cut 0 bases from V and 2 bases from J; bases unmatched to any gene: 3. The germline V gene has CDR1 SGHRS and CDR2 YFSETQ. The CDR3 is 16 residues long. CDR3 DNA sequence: TGCGCCAGCAGCTTGGGTAGCGGGAGTTCCAAAAACATTCAGTACTTC. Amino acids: CASSLGSGSSKNIQYF.

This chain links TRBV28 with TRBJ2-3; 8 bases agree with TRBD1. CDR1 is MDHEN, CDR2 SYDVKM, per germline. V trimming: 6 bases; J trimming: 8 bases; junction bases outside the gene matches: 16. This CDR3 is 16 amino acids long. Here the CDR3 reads CASRRTGSGRQGTQYF. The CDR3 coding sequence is TGTGCCAGCAGGAGGACAGGGTCAGGAAGACAGGGTACGCAGTATTTT.

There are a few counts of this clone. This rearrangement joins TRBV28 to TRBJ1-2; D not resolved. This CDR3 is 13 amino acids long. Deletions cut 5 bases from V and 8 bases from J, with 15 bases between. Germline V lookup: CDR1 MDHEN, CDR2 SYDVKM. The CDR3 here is CASSLEATWGYTF. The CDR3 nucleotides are TGTGCCAGCAGTCTCGAAGCCACGTGGGGCTACACCTTC.

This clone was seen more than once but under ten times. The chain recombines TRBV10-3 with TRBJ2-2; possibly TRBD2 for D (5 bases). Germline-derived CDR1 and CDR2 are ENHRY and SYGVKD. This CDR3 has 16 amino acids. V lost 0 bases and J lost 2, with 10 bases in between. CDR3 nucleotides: TGTGCCATCAGTGAGTCGCGAGGGTCCAACACCGGGGAGCTGTTTTTT. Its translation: CAISESRGSNTGELFF.

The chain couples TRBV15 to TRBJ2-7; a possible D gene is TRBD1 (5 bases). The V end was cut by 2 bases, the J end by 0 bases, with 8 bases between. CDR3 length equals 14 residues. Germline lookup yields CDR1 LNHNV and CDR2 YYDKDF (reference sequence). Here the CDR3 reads CATSRFQGSYEQYF. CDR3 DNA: TGTGCCACCAGCAGATTTCAGGGCTCCTACGAGCAGTACTTC.

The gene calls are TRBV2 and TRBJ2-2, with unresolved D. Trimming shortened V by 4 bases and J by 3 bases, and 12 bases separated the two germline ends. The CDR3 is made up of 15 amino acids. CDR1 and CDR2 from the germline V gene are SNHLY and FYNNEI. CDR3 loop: CASSVFQLDTGELFF. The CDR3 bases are TGTGCCAGCAGTGTGTTTCAACTCGACACCGGGGAGCTGTTTTTT.

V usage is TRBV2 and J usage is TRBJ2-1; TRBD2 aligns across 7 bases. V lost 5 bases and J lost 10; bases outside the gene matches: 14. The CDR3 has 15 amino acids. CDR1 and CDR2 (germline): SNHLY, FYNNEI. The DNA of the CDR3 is TGTGCCAGCAGTCCTAGGCGGGGAGGGTCAGGGGAGCAGTTCTTC. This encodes CASSPRRGGSGEQFF.

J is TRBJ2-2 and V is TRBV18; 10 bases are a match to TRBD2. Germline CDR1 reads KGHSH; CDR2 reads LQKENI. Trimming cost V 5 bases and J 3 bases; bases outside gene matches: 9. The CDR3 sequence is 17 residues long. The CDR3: CASSTTGLAVDTGELFF. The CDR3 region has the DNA TGTGCCAGCTCAACCACAGGACTAGCGGTAGACACCGGGGAGCTGTTTTTT.

The CDR3 nucleotides are TGCGCCAGCAGCTTGGGACGGGTTTACTACGAGCAGTACGTC. This translates into CASSLGRVYYEQYV. The chain is built from TRBV5-1 and TRBJ2-7; no clear D gene. The V and J ends lost 0 bases and 3 bases respectively, with 10 bases between them. CDR3 size: 14 residues. Per the germline V gene, CDR1 is SGHRS and CDR2 is YFSETQ.

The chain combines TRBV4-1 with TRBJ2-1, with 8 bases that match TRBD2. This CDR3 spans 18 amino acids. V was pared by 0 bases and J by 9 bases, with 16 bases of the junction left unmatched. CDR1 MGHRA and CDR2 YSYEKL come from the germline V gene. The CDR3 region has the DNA TGCGCCAGCAGCCAAGAAGGAGTCCGGGTAGCGGGGTTACGTGAGCAGTTCTTC. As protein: CASSQEGVRVAGLREQFF.

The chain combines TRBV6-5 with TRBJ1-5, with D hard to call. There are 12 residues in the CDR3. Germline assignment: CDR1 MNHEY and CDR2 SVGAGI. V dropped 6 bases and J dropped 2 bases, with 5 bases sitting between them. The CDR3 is CASRTGNQPQHF. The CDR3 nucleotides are TGTGCCAGCAGAACGGGCAATCAGCCCCAGCATTTT.

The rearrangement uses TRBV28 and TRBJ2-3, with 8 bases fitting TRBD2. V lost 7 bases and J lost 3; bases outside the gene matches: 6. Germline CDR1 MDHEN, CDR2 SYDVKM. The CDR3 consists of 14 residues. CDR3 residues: CASKSSGTTDTQYF. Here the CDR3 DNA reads TGTGCCAGCAAAAGTAGCGGGACGACAGATACGCAGTATTTT. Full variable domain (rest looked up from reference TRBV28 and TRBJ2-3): DVKVTQSSRYLVKRTGEKVFLECVQDMDHENMFWYRQDPGLGLRLIYFSYDVKMKEKGDIPEGYSVSREKKERFSLILESASTNQTSMYLCASKSSGTTDTQYFGPGTRLTVL.

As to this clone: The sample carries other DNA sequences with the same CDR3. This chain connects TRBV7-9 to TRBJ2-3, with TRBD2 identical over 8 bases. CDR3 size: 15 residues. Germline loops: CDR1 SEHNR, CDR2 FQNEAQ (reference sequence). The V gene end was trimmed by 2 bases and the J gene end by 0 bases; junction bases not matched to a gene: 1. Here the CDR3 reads CASSLTSGSTDTQYF. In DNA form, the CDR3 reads TGTGCCAGCAGCTTAACTAGCGGAAGCACAGATACGCAGTATTTT.

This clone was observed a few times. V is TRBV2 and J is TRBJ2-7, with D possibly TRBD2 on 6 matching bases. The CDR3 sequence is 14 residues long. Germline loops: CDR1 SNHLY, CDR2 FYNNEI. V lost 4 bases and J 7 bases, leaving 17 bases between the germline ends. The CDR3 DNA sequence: TGTGCCAGCAGTGCGGAGGGCGGGTTAGGAGAGCAGTACTTC. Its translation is CASSAEGGLGEQYF. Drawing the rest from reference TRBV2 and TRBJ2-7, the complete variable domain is EPEVTQTPSHQVTQMGQEVILRCVPISNHLYFYWYRQILGQKVEFLVSFYNNEISEKSEIFDDQFSVERPDGSNFTLKIRSTKLEDSAMYFCASSAEGGLGEQYFGPGTRLTVT.

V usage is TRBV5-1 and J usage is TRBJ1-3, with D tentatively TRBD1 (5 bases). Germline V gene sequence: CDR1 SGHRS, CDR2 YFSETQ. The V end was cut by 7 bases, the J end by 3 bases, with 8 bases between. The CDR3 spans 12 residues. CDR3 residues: CASGAGGNTIYF. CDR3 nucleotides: TGCGCCAGCGGGGCAGGTGGAAACACCATATATTTT.